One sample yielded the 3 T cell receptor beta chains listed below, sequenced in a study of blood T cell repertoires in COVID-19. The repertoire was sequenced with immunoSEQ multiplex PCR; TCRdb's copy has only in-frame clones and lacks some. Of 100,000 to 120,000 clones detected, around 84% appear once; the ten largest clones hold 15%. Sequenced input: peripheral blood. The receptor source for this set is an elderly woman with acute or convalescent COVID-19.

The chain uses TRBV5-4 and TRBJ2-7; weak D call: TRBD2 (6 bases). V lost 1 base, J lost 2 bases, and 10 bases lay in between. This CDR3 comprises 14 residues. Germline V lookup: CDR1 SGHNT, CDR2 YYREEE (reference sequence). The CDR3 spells CASSLLADPYEQYF. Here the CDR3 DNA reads TGTGCCAGCAGCTTGTTAGCGGACCCCTACGAGCAGTACTTC. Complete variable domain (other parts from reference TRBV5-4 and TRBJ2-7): ETGVTQSPTHLIKTRGQQVTLRCSSQSGHNTVSWYQQALGQGPQFIFQYYREEENGRGNFPPRFSGLQFPNYSSELNVNALELDDSALYLCASSLLADPYEQYFGPGTRLTVT.

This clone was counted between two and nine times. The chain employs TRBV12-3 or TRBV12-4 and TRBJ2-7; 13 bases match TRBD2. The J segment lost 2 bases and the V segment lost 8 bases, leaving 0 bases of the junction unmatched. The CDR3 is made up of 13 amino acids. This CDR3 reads CASGLAGAYEQYF. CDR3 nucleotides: TGTGCCAGCGGACTAGCGGGAGCCTACGAGCAGTACTTC.

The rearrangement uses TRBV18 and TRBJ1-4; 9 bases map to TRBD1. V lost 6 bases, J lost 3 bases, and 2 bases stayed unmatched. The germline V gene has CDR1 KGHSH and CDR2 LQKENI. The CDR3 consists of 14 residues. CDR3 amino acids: CASSRQGANEKLFF. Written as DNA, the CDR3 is TGTGCCAGCTCCCGACAGGGGGCTAATGAAAAACTGTTTTTT.